Below are 18 T cell receptor beta chains sequenced from a single sample in a study of shared clonotypes between healthy human individuals. Naive CD8 isolation took CD45RO-negative cells positively selected for CCR7 and excluded terminally differentiated effector memory CD45RA+ cells. Using immunoSEQ multiplex PCR, the repertoire was profiled, and TCRdb retains in-frame clones only, with some absent. The sample consists of 1.5 million to 2.5 million clones, approximately 95% of them appearing once. The specimen sequenced was naive CD8+ T cells sorted from blood. The receptors derive from a young man in good health.

The gene calls are TRBV28 and TRBJ1-5; D remains unclear. Trimming left V 6 bases short and J 3 bases short, with 9 bases between. Germline CDR1 and CDR2: MDHEN and SYDVKM. The CDR3 loop spans 13 amino acids. The CDR3 loop is CASSQAYNQPQHF. The CDR3 DNA reads as TGTGCCAGCAGCCAGGCGTACAATCAGCCCCAGCATTTT.

The count of this clone is one. The CDR3 here is CASSDGRSNYEQYF. The CDR3 bases are TGTGCCAGCAGCGACGGGAGGTCTAACTACGAGCAGTACTTC. V is TRBV9 and J is TRBJ2-7, with TRBD2 matching 7 bases. The CDR3 is 14 amino acids. J gave up 3 bases and V 3 bases, and 6 bases lay outside the gene matches. Germline CDR1 and CDR2: SGDLS and YYNGEE.

The V and J genes are TRBV5-5 and TRBJ1-5, with D hard to call. Trimming stripped 0 bases from V and 3 bases from J, with 7 bases between. The CDR3 has 14 amino acids. The V gene's germline CDR1 is SGHKS and CDR2 YYEKEE (reference sequence). The CDR3 spells CASSLAGLNQPQHF. The DNA of the CDR3 is TGTGCCAGCAGCTTGGCGGGCCTCAATCAGCCCCAGCATTTT.

This clone was seen just once. V gene TRBV10-3 combines with J gene TRBJ2-1; 12 bases fit TRBD2. The CDR3 runs to 16 residues. The V gene's germline CDR1 is ENHRY and CDR2 SYGVKD. Trimming took 6 bases from V and 6 from J; bases not matched to a gene: 9. In DNA, the CDR3 is TGTGCCATCAGCCTGATCCTAGCGGGAGGGACCAATGAGCAGTTCTTC. Residues: CAISLILAGGTNEQFF.

The chain uses TRBV13 and TRBJ2-1; no firm D call. The germline V gene has CDR1 PRHDT and CDR2 FYEKMQ (reference sequence). The CDR3 totals 12 residues. Trimming stripped 3 bases from V and 8 bases from J, with 8 bases between. CDR3 bases: TGTGCCAGCAGCTTTTTTACGCATGAGCAGTTCTTC. It is translated as CASSFFTHEQFF.

The CDR3 nucleotides read TGTGCCAGCAGCGCGGCACAGGGCCCATACAATGAGCAGTTCTTC. Translating it yields CASSAAQGPYNEQFF. The chain has TRBV9 and TRBJ2-1, with D perhaps matching TRBD1 (6 bases). The germline CDR1 and CDR2 sequences are SGDLS and YYNGEE. The CDR3 is made up of 15 amino acids. Trimming pared 3 bases from V and 4 bases from J, leaving 14 bases between.

The CDR3 nucleotides are TGTGCCAGTTCCACCGGGACGGTGAGCTCCTACGAGCAGTACTTC. Translation: CASSTGTVSSYEQYF. This chain connects TRBV2 to TRBJ2-7, with D perhaps TRBD1 or TRBD2 (5 bases each). Looked up from germline, CDR1 is SNHLY and CDR2 is FYNNEI. V gave up 9 bases and J gave up 0 bases, with 18 bases separating them. The CDR3 extends over 15 amino acids.

V gene TRBV6-6 combines with J gene TRBJ2-7, with 8 positions matching TRBD2. CDR1 MNHNY and CDR2 SVGAGI come from the germline V gene (reference sequence). The V segment lost 6 bases and the J segment 7 bases; nucleotides outside the gene matches: 11. CDR3 length: 14 amino acids. DNA for the CDR3: TGTGCCAGCAGCAGTGTAGCGGGATCGGATGAGCAGTACTTC. Translated: CASSSVAGSDEQYF.

As regards this clone: Other DNA sequences within the sample encode an identical CDR3. The V gene is TRBV7-6, the J gene TRBJ2-7; TRBD2 agrees at 10 bases. After removal of 1 base from V and 1 base from J, the junction contained 1 base not matched to a gene. The length of the CDR3 is 15 residues. The V gene's germline CDR1 is SGHVS and CDR2 FNYEAQ. CDR3 protein: CASSLGTSGSYEQYF. CDR3 DNA sequence: TGTGCCAGCAGCTTAGGGACTAGCGGTTCCTACGAGCAGTACTTC. The whole variable domain, filled in from reference TRBV7-6 and TRBJ2-7, reads GAGVSQSPRYKVTKRGQDVALRCDPISGHVSLYWYRQALGQGPEFLTYFNYEAQQDKSGLPNDRFSAERPEGSISTLTIQRTEQRDSAMYRCASSLGTSGSYEQYFGPGTRLTVT.

The rearrangement joins TRBV28 to TRBJ1-2; the D is unclear. The CDR3 has 15 residues. Germline values: CDR1 MDHEN, CDR2 SYDVKM. Between the trimmed V and J ends, which lost 6 bases and 6 bases, there was a span of 20 bases. CDR3 residues: CASSFSGDANDGYTF. CDR3 nucleotides: TGTGCCAGCAGCTTTTCTGGGGATGCAAACGATGGCTACACCTTC.

This clone was picked up one time. The V gene is TRBV11-2, the J gene TRBJ1-3; D is possibly TRBD1 (6 bases). From germline, CDR1 is SGHAT and CDR2 FQNNGV. Trimming pared 2 bases from V and 0 bases from J, leaving 11 bases between. The CDR3 is 16 amino acids. This CDR3 is CASSLPTGLSGNTIYF. The CDR3 DNA reads as TGTGCCAGCAGCTTACCCACAGGGCTCTCTGGAAACACCATATATTTT.

The V call is TRBV5-1, the J call TRBJ2-1, with 11 bases that match TRBD1. CDR3 length: 16 amino acids. Germline V gives CDR1 SGHRS, CDR2 YFSETQ. V gave up 5 bases and J gave up 5 bases; unmatched junction bases: 9. CDR3 nucleotides: TGCGCCAGCAGGCCCGAGGGACAGGGGGTCCACAATGAGCAGTTCTTC. Translating it yields CASRPEGQGVHNEQFF.

The rearrangement links TRBV27 to TRBJ1-6, with TRBD1 as a possible D gene (5 bases). Germline-derived CDR1 and CDR2 are MNHEY and SMNVEV (reference sequence). This CDR3 has 17 residues. V lost 5 bases, J lost 6 bases, and 20 bases lay in between. The CDR3 reads CASSPGLGEGANSPLHF. The CDR3 DNA sequence: TGTGCCAGCAGTCCGGGCCTAGGGGAAGGGGCTAATTCACCCCTCCACTTT.

The rearrangement joins TRBV19 to TRBJ2-1; 11 nucleotides align to TRBD2. CDR3 length equals 17 residues. Germline trimming cut 5 bases from V and 4 bases from J; bases unmatched to any gene: 10. Germline values: CDR1 LNHDA, CDR2 SQIVND (reference sequence). The CDR3 DNA reads TGTGCCAGTAGTCCCTCCGTACTAGCGGGAGCGTACAATGAGCAGTTCTTC. Protein: CASSPSVLAGAYNEQFF.

The J gene is TRBJ1-1, the V gene TRBV7-9; D perhaps matches TRBD1 (5 bases). V was trimmed by 2 bases and J by 4 bases, leaving 11 bases between them. The CDR3 is made up of 14 amino acids. Germline lookup yields CDR1 SEHNR and CDR2 FQNEAQ (reference sequence). The CDR3 nucleotides read TGTGCCAGCAGCTTAATGGGGGAGGCCACTGAAGCTTTCTTT. It codes for CASSLMGEATEAFF.

The chain carries TRBV27 and TRBJ2-1, with 10 bases lining up with TRBD2. With 0 bases clipped from V and 2 bases from J, the junction kept 7 bases outside the gene matches. In germline, CDR1 is MNHEY, CDR2 SMNVEV (reference sequence). The CDR3 loop spans 18 amino acids. The CDR3 coding sequence is TGTGCCAGCAGTTTATCAGCTAGCGGGAGTGGTCCCTACAATGAGCAGTTCTTC. Its translation is CASSLSASGSGPYNEQFF.

The chain carries TRBV19 and TRBJ2-2; D possibly corresponds to TRBD2 (5 bases). The CDR3 has 15 residues. Per germline, CDR1 LNHDA and CDR2 SQIVND (reference sequence). V dropped 1 base and J dropped 4 bases, with 10 bases sitting between them. CDR3 region: CASSIGLWTTGELFF. The DNA of the CDR3 is TGTGCCAGTAGTATAGGACTATGGACCACCGGGGAGCTGTTTTTT.

The J gene is TRBJ2-5, the V gene TRBV4-3; 11 bases agree with TRBD2. Germline-derived CDR1 and CDR2 are LGHNA and YSLEER. After removal of 0 bases from V and 2 bases from J, the junction contained 2 bases not matched to a gene. This CDR3 contains 16 residues. The CDR3 is CASSQEVAGGQETQYF. CDR3 sequence (DNA): TGCGCCAGCAGCCAAGAGGTAGCGGGAGGGCAAGAGACCCAGTACTTC.